These 14 T cell receptor beta chains were sequenced from one sample in a study of identical twins. Via MiXCR, TCRdb re-called the 5' RACE reads, giving one row per CDR3 protein. The sample contains 1.5 million to 2 million distinct CDR3 sequences, roughly 35% of which appear only once. What was sequenced was cord blood. These receptors were taken from a newborn girl in good health.

This clonotype was counted ten times or more. The genes are TRBV12-3 or TRBV12-4 and TRBJ2-1; tentatively, D is TRBD2 (6 bases). With 4 bases removed from V and 9 bases from J, the gap between germline ends came to 7 bases. This CDR3 region has 11 residues. The CDR3 reads CASSSGGEQFF. CDR3 nucleotides: TGTGCCAGCAGTTCCGGGGGTGAGCAGTTCTTC.

The sample holds a few counts of this clonotype. The genes are TRBV6-6 and TRBJ1-2; TRBD1 is a possible D gene (5 bases). Deletions cut 0 bases from V and 4 bases from J, with 9 bases between. The germline CDR1 and CDR2 sequences are MNHNY and SVGAGI (reference sequence). This CDR3 is 14 amino acids long. CDR3 in DNA: TGTGCCAGCAGTTACTCTGGGGGGTCCTATGGCTACACCTTC. As protein: CASSYSGGSYGYTF.

This clonotype was counted between two and nine times. The V and J genes are TRBV29-1 and TRBJ1-1; no firm D call. The CDR3 is 13 residues long. Germline V gives CDR1 SQVTM, CDR2 ANQGSEA. The V and J ends lost 4 bases and 1 base respectively, with 10 bases between them. CDR3: CSVGPGKNTEAFF. CDR3 nucleotide sequence: TGCAGCGTTGGGCCCGGGAAGAACACTGAAGCTTTCTTT.

This clonotype was found many times. The chain links TRBV28 to TRBJ2-7; 9 bases are a match to TRBD2. Per germline, CDR1 MDHEN and CDR2 SYDVKM. V trimming: 7 bases; J trimming: 0 bases; junction bases outside the gene matches: 4. This CDR3 is 14 amino acids long. The CDR3 spells CASTTSGYSYEQYF. The DNA for the CDR3 is TGTGCCAGCACGACTAGCGGATACTCCTACGAGCAGTACTTC.

This clonotype was counted a few times. The chain joins TRBV20-1 to TRBJ2-1; D possibly corresponds to TRBD2 (5 bases). CDR3 length equals 20 residues. Trimming cost V 2 bases and J 2 bases, with 28 bases left between them. The germline CDR1 and CDR2 sequences are DFQATT and SNEGSKA (reference sequence). In nucleotides, the CDR3 is TGCAGTGCTAGATCGCCCCGCCGACTTCGCGCCTCGAGGGCCTACAATGAGCAGTTCTTC. This codes for CSARSPRRLRASRAYNEQFF.

V gene TRBV2 combines with J gene TRBJ2-4, with TRBD2 identical over 8 bases. Near its end, the DNA agrees better with TRBJ2-7, so the J call may be wrong. The CDR3 sequence is 13 residues long. The germline CDR1 and CDR2 sequences are SNHLY and FYNNEI. The CDR3 is CASKVGRDHEQYF. The CDR3 nucleotides are TGTGCCAGCAAAGTCGGGAGGGATCACGAGCAGTACTTC.

This clonotype was picked up many times. The chain couples TRBV24-1 to TRBJ2-1; D uncertain. The CDR3 has 16 amino acids. Germline values: CDR1 KGHDR, CDR2 SFDVKD. Trimming took off 1 base at V and 6 bases at J, with 15 bases between the two ends. DNA for the CDR3: TGTGCCACCAGTGATTTTTTGCCCCGGGCTCCCAATGAGCAGTTCTTC. Its translation is CATSDFLPRAPNEQFF.

Turning to this clonotype: Likely a read error: the CDR3 ends without its conserved phenylalanine or tryptophan. The V gene is TRBV20-1, the J gene TRBJ2-5, with 9 nucleotides matching TRBD1. The J call is doubtful: the DNA matches TRBJ2-7 better. Germline V lookup: CDR1 DFQATT, CDR2 SNEGSKA (reference sequence). CDR3 size: 15 residues. Written as DNA, the CDR3 is TGCAGTGCCAAGATAATCGACAGGGGGAAGAACGAGCAGTACTGC. It yields the protein CSAKIIDRGKNEQYC.

This clonotype has just a few counts. This sequence joins TRBV20-1 and TRBJ1-4; TRBD1 agrees at 7 bases. Losses at the gene ends were 6 bases for V and 4 bases for J; bases not matched to a gene: 8. CDR1 DFQATT and CDR2 SNEGSKA come from the germline V gene (reference sequence). This CDR3 is built from 14 residues. CDR3 loop: CSARQGGGNEKLFF. The CDR3 DNA reads TGCAGTGCGCGACAGGGTGGGGGTAATGAAAAACTGTTTTTT.

The chain uses TRBV21-1 and TRBJ2-7; the table's D gene call, TRBD1, was not cross checked with the DNA. TRBV21-1 is marked as a pseudogene. The CDR3 has 15 amino acids. CDR3 DNA sequence: TGTGCCAGCAGCAAAAGGTTGGGGGAGTCAGGCGGGCAGTACTTC. Translated, it gives CASSKRLGESGGQYF.

This chain uses TRBV18 with TRBJ2-1; D is uncertain. This CDR3 comprises 16 residues. Per the germline V gene, CDR1 is KGHSH and CDR2 is LQKENI. V lost 0 bases to trimming and J lost 2 bases, with 11 bases between them. The CDR3 reads CASSPPERTPYNEQFF. CDR3 nucleotides: TGTGCCAGCTCACCACCGGAACGGACGCCCTACAATGAGCAGTTCTTC.

J is TRBJ1-1 and V is TRBV4-1, with D hard to call. The CDR3 has 15 amino acids. The V end lost 0 bases, the J end lost 0 bases, and 8 bases lay between the germline ends. From germline, CDR1 is MGHRA and CDR2 YSYEKL. The CDR3 sequence: CASSQDQWVNTEAFF. CDR3 bases: TGCGCCAGCAGCCAAGATCAATGGGTGAACACTGAAGCTTTCTTT.

A word on this clonotype: This may be a read error: a much more frequent sequence differs by one nucleotide. The J gene is TRBJ2-1, the V gene TRBV6-5; weak D call: TRBD2 (6 bases). The CDR3 loop spans 14 amino acids. V shed 1 base and J shed 10 bases, with 14 bases lying between them. From germline, CDR1 is MNHEY and CDR2 SVGAGI. CDR3 nucleotides: TGTGCCAGCAGTTACTACGCTAGCGCCTACGAGCAGTTCTTC. It yields the protein CASSYYASAYEQFF.

The genes are TRBV7-6 and TRBJ2-7; D call uncertain. CDR3 size: 14 residues. CDR1 is SGHVS, CDR2 FNYEAQ, per germline. V shed 5 bases and J shed 2 bases, with 13 bases lying between them. The DNA for the CDR3 is TGTGCCAGCAGCCCCCCGTACAGCACCTACGAGCAGTACTTC. This sequence encodes CASSPPYSTYEQYF.